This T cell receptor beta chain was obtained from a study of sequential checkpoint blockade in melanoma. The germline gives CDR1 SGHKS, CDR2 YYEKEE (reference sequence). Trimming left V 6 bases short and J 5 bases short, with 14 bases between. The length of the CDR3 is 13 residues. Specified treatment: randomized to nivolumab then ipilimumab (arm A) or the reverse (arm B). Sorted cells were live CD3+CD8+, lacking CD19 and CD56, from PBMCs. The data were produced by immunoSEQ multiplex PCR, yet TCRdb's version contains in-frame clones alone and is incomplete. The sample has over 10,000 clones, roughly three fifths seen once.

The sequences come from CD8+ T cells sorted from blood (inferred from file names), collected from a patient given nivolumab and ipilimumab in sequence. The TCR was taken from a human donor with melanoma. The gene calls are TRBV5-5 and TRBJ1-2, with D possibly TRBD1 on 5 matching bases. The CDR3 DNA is TGTGCCAGCACCCTGGCGGGGGAGTATGGCTACACCTTC. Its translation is CASTLAGEYGYTF.